This is a list of T cell receptor beta chains from one sample in a study of shared clonotypes between healthy human individuals. Measured with immunoSEQ multiplex PCR; TCRdb has only the in-frame clones, and not every one. The sample contains some 2,000,000 clones, approximately 94% of which appear only once. Sequencing input: naive CD8+ T cells sorted from blood. These receptors were obtained from a man younger than 35 in good health. Both conserved end residues are part of each CDR3.

v_call	cdr3_aa
TRBV12-2	CASRLAIKSTGELFF
TRBV13	CASSLEGDSYNEQFF
TRBV11-2	CASSLQQGWNEQYF
TRBV5-1	CASSLRGQPPHTF
TRBV5-6	CASSSAPNQPQHF
TRBV5-6	CASSLGNMNTEAFF
TRBV7-6	CASTLGPTEGEKLFF
TRBV13	CASSLIENTEAFF
TRBV7-9	CASTPPPLGQGYYEQYF
TRBV6-5	CASSPVGSYNSPLHF
TRBV5-4	CASSQDSSLSYGYTF
TRBV30	CAWSVGTGEAFF
TRBV4-3	CASSQEGSYEQYF
TRBV9	CASSEGTSGKETQYF
TRBV6-5	CASSYLGVQSSYEQYF
TRBV9	CASSVVAAGGSTDTQYF
TRBV5-4	CASSLAVGSDTQYF
TRBV27	CASSDEPGQLLYEQYF
TRBV6-5	CASSPGGETQYF
TRBV20-1	CSASSGYTF
TRBV4-3	CASSQEPSVGLDEGIGTGELFF
TRBV5-6	CASSLRGVTNEKLFF
TRBV4-1	CASSQTVSSGNTIYF
TRBV7-9	CASIFMGAPTAWDFGYTF